The 2 T cell receptor beta chains in this list originate from one sample, sequenced in a study of cytomegalovirus exposure and HLA in healthy donors. Researchers ran the PCR with 60 Vbeta and 13 Jbeta primers. The repertoire was sequenced with immunoSEQ multiplex PCR; TCRdb's copy has only in-frame clones and lacks some. Of approximately 110,000 clones listed, 70% to 80% are singletons. Sequenced input: PBMCs. These receptors all stem from a woman younger than 35 in good health and CMV-seropositive.

The rearrangement uses TRBV11-3 and TRBJ2-2, with D possibly matching TRBD2 (6 bases). In germline, CDR1 is SGHNT, CDR2 YENEEA. The CDR3 spans 14 residues. The V end lost 0 bases, the J end lost 5 bases, and 7 bases lay between the germline ends. CDR3 protein: CASSLDSGTGELFF. For the CDR3, the DNA is TGTGCCAGCAGCTTAGACAGCGGGACCGGGGAGCTGTTTTTT.

V usage is TRBV7-8 and J usage is TRBJ2-2; D unclear. Between the trimmed V and J ends, which lost 4 bases and 6 bases, there was a span of 12 bases. There are 14 residues in the CDR3. The germline CDR1 and CDR2 sequences are SGHVS and FQNEAQ. The CDR3 sequence is CASSSNVLSGELFF. In nucleotides, the CDR3 is TGTGCCAGCAGCTCTAACGTCCTCTCCGGGGAGCTGTTTTTT.